Below, 27 T cell receptor beta chains from the same sample are listed, as sequenced in a study of post-analysis software for immune sequencing data. Broader study findings: The study found TRBV5-6, TRBV5-1 and TRBV20-1 among a few TRBV segments more frequent in patients than controls.

Antigens for these TCRs are unknown. cDNA libraries of TCR beta carried unique molecular identifiers. TCRdb reanalysed the PCR reads using MiXCR and keeps one entry per CDR3 protein. The data hold roughly 800,000 distinct CDR3 sequences, with approximately 30% observed a single time. Material: blood. These receptors all stem from a girl between 10 and 17 years old with multiple sclerosis.

This clonotype was counted a few times. V is TRBV5-5 and J is TRBJ2-7; 8 bases align to TRBD1. CDR3 length equals 15 residues. Trimming at V came to 4 bases and at J to 0 bases, leaving 6 bases not matched to a gene. Germline V gene lookup returns CDR1 SGHKS and CDR2 YYEKEE (reference sequence). The CDR3, as DNA: TGTGCCAGCAGCCACCGGGACAGGAGCTCCTACGAGCAGTACTTC. This encodes CASSHRDRSSYEQYF.

This rearrangement joins TRBV6-1 to TRBJ1-5; the D is unclear. V lost 4 bases to trimming and J lost 4 bases, with 11 bases between them. Per germline, CDR1 MNHNS and CDR2 SASEGT. The CDR3 length is 14 residues. The CDR3 loop is CASSVAPGNQPQHF. The CDR3 DNA sequence: TGTGCCAGCAGTGTGGCCCCGGGGAATCAGCCCCAGCATTTT.

In this sample, this clonotype turned up a few times. This chain joins TRBV5-1 and TRBJ2-5; 11 nucleotides align to TRBD1. CDR1 is SGHRS, CDR2 YFSETQ, per germline. V was pared by 4 bases and J by 4 bases, with 3 bases of the junction left unmatched. This CDR3 spans 14 amino acids. CDR3 region: CASSGGQGAETQYF. In DNA form, the CDR3 reads TGCGCCAGCAGCGGCGGACAGGGGGCAGAGACCCAGTACTTC.

This sequence joins TRBV29-1 and TRBJ2-1; the D gene is possibly TRBD2 (5 bases). The germline V and J ends were trimmed by 1 base and 7 bases, with 8 bases remaining between them. CDR3 length: 12 residues. Germline loops: CDR1 SQVTM, CDR2 ANQGSEA. CDR3 nucleotide sequence: TGCAGCGTTGAAGGAGCGGTAAATGAGCAGTTCTTC. Translated, it gives CSVEGAVNEQFF.

The V call is TRBV12-3 or TRBV12-4, the J call TRBJ1-2; TRBD1 aligns across 7 bases. The CDR3 sequence is 13 residues long. The J segment lost 6 bases and the V segment lost 7 bases, leaving 8 bases of the junction unmatched. CDR3 DNA sequence: TGTGCCAGCACCCCAGACAGGGCGGATGGCTACACCTTC. Translated, it gives CASTPDRADGYTF.

To note about this clonotype: Germline and junction disagree at one end, which may indicate a read error. The CDR3: CASSLGESGSPRHF. CDR3 nucleotides: TGCGCCAGCAGCTTGGGGGAAAGCGGTTCACCCCGCCACTTT. V and J are TRBV5-1 and TRBJ1-6; D call uncertain. This CDR3 comprises 14 residues. Germline CDR1 reads SGHRS; CDR2 reads YFSETQ. Using reference TRBV5-1 and TRBJ1-6 for the parts outside the CDR3, the full variable domain is KAGVTQTPRYLIKTRGQQVTLSCSPISGHRSVSWYQQTPGQGLQFLFEYFSETQRNKGNFPGRFSGRQFSNSRSEMNVSTLELGDSALYLCASSLGESGSPRHFGNGTRLTVT.

The chain carries TRBV20-1 and TRBJ2-2, with TRBD1 identical over 10 bases. V was pared by 2 bases and J by 3 bases, with 6 bases of the junction left unmatched. Germline V lookup: CDR1 DFQATT, CDR2 SNEGSKA (reference sequence). This CDR3 is 16 amino acids long. CDR3 in DNA: TGCAGTGCTAGACAGACCGGGACAGGGGACACCGGGGAGCTGTTTTTT. This encodes CSARQTGTGDTGELFF.

This clonotype was counted between two and nine times. The J gene is TRBJ2-7, the V gene TRBV6-1, with 14 bases fitting TRBD2. The J call may be mistaken, given a closer DNA end match to TRBJ2-5. Per the germline V gene, CDR1 is MNHNS and CDR2 is SASEGT. This CDR3 region has 17 residues. CDR3 amino acids: CASRPRTSGGIRETQYF. The CDR3 DNA reads TGTGCCAGCAGGCCACGGACTAGCGGGGGGATTAGGGAGACCCAGTACTTC.

The V gene is TRBV20-1, the J gene TRBJ2-1; maybe TRBD2 (6 bases). This CDR3 is built from 15 residues. Germline V gene lookup returns CDR1 DFQATT and CDR2 SNEGSKA (reference sequence). Trimming removed 6 bases at V and 2 bases at J, with 17 bases between. The CDR3, as DNA: TGCAGTGCCTACCGGGCGGGGCAGACCTACAATGAGCAGTTCTTC. Translation gives CSAYRAGQTYNEQFF.

This sequence joins TRBV6-6 and TRBJ2-7; 9 bases match TRBD2. The CDR3 runs 16 residues. After removal of 5 bases from V and 3 bases from J, the junction contained 11 bases not matched to a gene. Germline V gene data show CDR1 as MNHNY and CDR2 as SVGAGI (reference sequence). CDR3 loop: CASSPRRLADGYEQYF. The CDR3 nucleotides are TGTGCCAGCAGTCCCCGGAGACTAGCGGACGGCTACGAGCAGTACTTC.

The CDR3, as DNA: TGCAGCGTGGATGAGACGGGAACTAACTATGGCTACACCTTC. This sequence encodes CSVDETGTNYGYTF. V and J are TRBV29-1 and TRBJ1-2; D gene unclear. Per germline, CDR1 SQVTM and CDR2 ANQGSEA. Trimming left V 6 bases short and J 0 bases short, with 14 bases between. CDR3 size: 14 residues.

This chain connects TRBV6-5 to TRBJ2-1, with TRBD2 matching 7 bases. CDR1 and CDR2 (germline): MNHEY, SVGAGI. The CDR3 contains 15 residues. After removal of 7 bases from V and 7 bases from J, the junction contained 13 bases not matched to a gene. In DNA form, the CDR3 reads TGTGCCAGCAACCCGGTTGGGGGGGAAAATAATGAGCAGTTCTTC. The encoded protein is CASNPVGGENNEQFF.

This clonotype was counted a few times. V and J are TRBV25-1 and TRBJ2-7; TRBD2 might be the D (5 bases). The CDR3 is 15 amino acids. V lost 3 bases and J lost 1, with 13 bases in between. Looked up from germline, CDR1 is MGHDK and CDR2 is SYGVNS. The CDR3 DNA follows: TGTGCCAGCAGTGATGATTCCCCGGGGTCCTACGAGCAGTACTTC. It codes for CASSDDSPGSYEQYF.

The chain recombines TRBV12-3 or TRBV12-4 with TRBJ2-5; D remains unclear. The CDR3 is 12 residues long. V lost 7 bases and J lost 6, with 12 bases in between. DNA for the CDR3: TGTGCCAGCACCTCGCTAGGACAGACCCAGTACTTC. It is translated as CASTSLGQTQYF.

The chain combines TRBV28 with TRBJ2-7, with D possibly matching TRBD1 (6 bases). The CDR3 sequence is 16 residues long. V was trimmed by 6 bases and J by 1 base, leaving 19 bases between them. CDR1 MDHEN and CDR2 SYDVKM come from the germline V gene. CDR3 sequence reads: CASSFKRRTGSYEQYF. As DNA, the CDR3 is TGTGCCAGCAGCTTCAAACGGCGAACAGGGTCCTACGAGCAGTACTTC.

The table lists this clonotype with a few counts. The V and J genes are TRBV7-8 and TRBJ2-7; possible D gene TRBD1, 6 bases. Trimming removed 4 bases at V and 3 bases at J, with 13 bases between. The CDR3 is 14 amino acids. CDR1 is SGHVS and CDR2 is FQNEAQ in the germline V gene. CDR3 coding DNA: TGTGCCAGCAGCTCATCACAGGGAAGCTACGAGCAGTACTTC. Its protein is CASSSSQGSYEQYF.

The rearrangement uses TRBV5-1 and TRBJ2-7; D possibly corresponds to TRBD2 (6 bases). The germline V gene encodes CDR1 SGHRS and CDR2 YFSETQ. V was pared by 2 bases and J by 0 bases, with 9 bases between. The CDR3 loop spans 14 amino acids. The CDR3 DNA reads as TGCGCCAGCAGCTTCGGGGGAGTCTCCTACGAGCAGTACTTC. It yields the protein CASSFGGVSYEQYF.

The sample holds one count of this clonotype. The chain carries TRBV28 and TRBJ2-1, with 9 bases lining up with TRBD2. Trimming at V came to 6 bases and at J to 1 base, leaving 4 bases not matched to a gene. Germline CDR1 reads MDHEN; CDR2 reads SYDVKM. The CDR3 length is 15 residues. Written as DNA, the CDR3 is TGTGCCAGCAGCCGGACTAGCGATTCCTACAATGAGCAGTTCTTC. The encoded protein is CASSRTSDSYNEQFF.

J is TRBJ2-7 and V is TRBV7-8, with 8 bases identical to TRBD2. Germline assignment: CDR1 SGHVS and CDR2 FQNEAQ. Losses at the gene ends were 2 bases for V and 3 bases for J; bases not matched to a gene: 3. The CDR3 runs 14 residues. The CDR3 here is CASSLLGTSYEQYF. The CDR3 nucleotides read TGTGCCAGCAGCTTACTTGGGACTAGCTACGAGCAGTACTTC.

In this sample, this clonotype turned up a few times. The rearrangement uses TRBV6-5 and TRBJ1-4; the D gene is possibly TRBD1 (6 bases). Germline V gene lookup returns CDR1 MNHEY and CDR2 SVGAGI. Trimming pared 7 bases from V and 7 bases from J, leaving 22 bases between. The CDR3 is 16 residues long. CDR3 sequence reads: CASKRLPGTSLEKLFF. CDR3 nucleotides: TGTGCCAGCAAACGACTTCCCGGGACATCACTTGAAAAACTGTTTTTT.

This clonotype was picked up a small number of times. V gene TRBV7-9 combines with J gene TRBJ2-3; D is perhaps TRBD1 or TRBD2 (5 bases each). This CDR3 contains 12 residues. Looked up from germline, CDR1 is SEHNR and CDR2 is FQNEAQ (reference sequence). V lost 5 bases and J lost 6, with 9 bases in between. The CDR3 nucleotides are TGTGCCAGCAGCCCCTGGGACGATACGCAGTATTTT. Translated, it gives CASSPWDDTQYF.

The chain couples TRBV4-3 to TRBJ1-2; D may be TRBD1 (5 bases). This CDR3 spans 13 amino acids. In germline, CDR1 is LGHNA, CDR2 YSLEER. Trimming took off 3 bases at V and 4 bases at J, with 9 bases between the two ends. Here the CDR3 reads CASSQDTRYGYTF. CDR3 in DNA: TGCGCCAGCAGCCAGGACACCCGCTATGGCTACACCTTC.

This clonotype was detected only a few times. The J gene is TRBJ2-1, the V gene TRBV5-1, with TRBD2 as a possible D gene (5 bases). Germline V gene data show CDR1 as SGHRS and CDR2 as YFSETQ. The CDR3 is 16 amino acids. The V and J ends lost 0 bases and 7 bases respectively, with 17 bases between them. CDR3 in amino acids: CASSLGWPRRGNEQFF. CDR3 nucleotide sequence: TGCGCCAGCAGCTTGGGGTGGCCAAGGAGAGGGAATGAGCAGTTCTTC.

J is TRBJ1-6 and V is TRBV7-9; D is uncertain. Between the trimmed V and J ends, which lost 2 bases and 9 bases, there was a span of 11 bases. In germline, CDR1 is SEHNR, CDR2 FQNEAQ (reference sequence). This CDR3 region has 14 residues. Written as DNA, the CDR3 is TGTGCCAGCAGCTTATTTCCGGGAAGTTCACCCCTCCACTTT. Amino acids: CASSLFPGSSPLHF. Together with reference TRBV7-9 and TRBJ1-6, the CDR3 gives the full variable domain: DTGVSQNPRHKITKRGQNVTFRCDPISEHNRLYWYRQTLGQGPEFLTYFQNEAQLEKSRLLSDRFSAERPKGSFSTLEIQRTEQGDSAMYLCASSLFPGSSPLHFGNGTRLTVT.

This clonotype showed up many times. CDR3 bases: TGTGCCAGCATGCGGGACTACAATGAGCAGTTCTTC. It is translated as CASMRDYNEQFF. The genes are TRBV28 and TRBJ2-1, with D tentatively TRBD2 (6 bases). V shed 7 bases and J shed 3 bases, with 7 bases lying between them. CDR1 is MDHEN, CDR2 SYDVKM, per germline. The CDR3 spans 12 residues.

The chain recombines TRBV5-5 with TRBJ2-7; 10 bases align to TRBD1. This CDR3 is 16 amino acids long. J was trimmed by 7 bases and V by 4 bases; bases with no gene match: 14. Germline loops: CDR1 SGHKS, CDR2 YYEKEE (reference sequence). CDR3 region: CASSNRDRGSYNEQYF. CDR3 in DNA: TGTGCCAGCAGCAACCGGGACAGGGGTTCCTACAATGAGCAGTACTTC.

Only a few counts were recorded for this clonotype. V usage is TRBV20-1 and J usage is TRBJ2-1, with 7 bases aligning to TRBD1. With 4 bases clipped from V and 6 bases from J, the junction kept 6 bases outside the gene matches. CDR3 length: 13 amino acids. The V gene's germline CDR1 is DFQATT and CDR2 SNEGSKA (reference sequence). In DNA form, the CDR3 reads TGCAGTGCTAAGGGGGCGGACCCCAATGAGCAGTTCTTC. Protein sequence: CSAKGADPNEQFF.